The 26 T cell receptor beta chains below all came from one sample that was sequenced in a study of T cell changes during pregnancy in multiple sclerosis. The method was immunoSEQ multiplex PCR; TCRdb's version includes in-frame clones alone and lacks a portion of them. The table has about 59,000 clones, approximately 94% seen once. The sequencing used CD8+ T cells from peripheral blood mononuclear cells, collected after pregnancy. These receptors were taken from a female donor with multiple sclerosis, enrolled in a pregnancy study.

The gene calls are TRBV10-1 and TRBJ2-7, with D uncertain. Germline CDR1 WNHNN, CDR2 SYGVQD (reference sequence). This CDR3 is 14 amino acids long. V dropped 0 bases and J dropped 3 bases, with 9 bases sitting between them. This chain's CDR3 is CASSESVRHYEQYF. The CDR3 coding sequence is TGCGCCAGCAGTGAGTCGGTCAGGCACTACGAGCAGTACTTC.

CDR3 sequence reads: CASSFLNTGELFF. Written as DNA, the CDR3 is TGTGCCAGCAGTTTCCTGAACACCGGGGAGCTGTTTTTT. This chain uses TRBV27 with TRBJ2-2; the D is unclear. The CDR3 has 13 amino acids. Trimming took 3 bases from V and 1 from J, leaving 3 bases between them. Germline assignment: CDR1 MNHEY and CDR2 SMNVEV (reference sequence).

The CDR3 loop is CASRDRAEYEQYF. CDR3 nucleotide sequence: TGTGCCAGCCGGGACAGGGCGGAATACGAGCAGTACTTC. The chain is built from TRBV28 and TRBJ2-7, with 9 bases identical to TRBD1. CDR3 length: 13 residues. Trimming at V came to 8 bases and at J to 4 bases, leaving 6 bases not matched to a gene. The germline V gene encodes CDR1 MDHEN and CDR2 SYDVKM.

The chain combines TRBV19 with TRBJ2-7, with 8 bases lining up with TRBD1. CDR1 is LNHDA, CDR2 SQIVND, per germline (reference sequence). The length of the CDR3 is 14 residues. The trim removed 4 bases at V and 7 bases at J, leaving 9 bases unmatched. CDR3 nucleotides: TGTGCCAGTAGTACCACAGGGGGGCCTAGGGAGCAGTACTTC. Its translation: CASSTTGGPREQYF.

The genes are TRBV9 and TRBJ1-1; D unclear. Per germline, CDR1 SGDLS and CDR2 YYNGEE. Between the trimmed V and J ends, which lost 3 bases and 1 base, there was a span of 13 bases. This CDR3 contains 15 residues. The chain's CDR3 is CASSAADNPNTEAFF. CDR3 coding DNA: TGTGCCAGCAGCGCCGCCGACAACCCGAACACTGAAGCTTTCTTT.

This clone showed up just once. The rearrangement uses TRBV29-1 and TRBJ1-2, with TRBD1 as a possible D gene (5 bases). There are 17 residues in the CDR3. Between the trimmed V and J ends, which lost 6 bases and 8 bases, there was a span of 31 bases. Germline-derived CDR1 and CDR2 are SQVTM and ANQGSEA. CDR3: CSVLAGGLKTPLGGYTF. CDR3 coding DNA: TGCAGCGTCCTGGCCGGGGGATTAAAAACCCCTCTCGGGGGCTACACCTTC.

Note on this clone: Other DNA sequences in the same sample also yield this CDR3. This chain connects TRBV9 to TRBJ1-3; D is unclear. CDR3 length equals 15 residues. Germline values: CDR1 SGDLS, CDR2 YYNGEE. V was trimmed by 0 bases and J by 0 bases, leaving 7 bases between them. The CDR3 is CASSVGGSSGNTIYF. CDR3 bases: TGTGCCAGCAGCGTAGGCGGAAGCTCTGGAAACACCATATATTTT.

V and J are TRBV9 and TRBJ1-2; TRBD1 agrees at 7 bases. The CDR3 runs 14 residues. Germline V gives CDR1 SGDLS, CDR2 YYNGEE. After removal of 4 bases from V and 4 bases from J, the junction contained 7 bases not matched to a gene. CDR3 in amino acids: CASSQGVGFYGYTF. The DNA for the CDR3 is TGTGCCAGCAGCCAGGGGGTTGGGTTCTATGGCTACACCTTC.

The V gene is TRBV27, the J gene TRBJ1-5; weak D call: TRBD1 (6 bases). V was clipped by 6 bases and J by 4 bases, with 10 bases between them. Germline CDR1 reads MNHEY; CDR2 reads SMNVEV (reference sequence). The CDR3 totals 13 residues. CDR3 DNA: TGTGCCAGCAGCCACGGACAGAATCAGCCCCAGCATTTT. Translated: CASSHGQNQPQHF.

CDR3 in amino acids: CASSPGVHYGYTF. The CDR3 nucleotides are TGTGCCAGCAGTCCCGGGGTACACTATGGCTACACCTTC. The V gene is TRBV27, the J gene TRBJ1-2; D not certain. From germline, CDR1 is MNHEY and CDR2 SMNVEV (reference sequence). With 5 bases removed from V and 3 bases from J, the gap between germline ends came to 10 bases. The CDR3 extends over 13 amino acids.

The CDR3 region is CASSMSHYSSYEQYF. In DNA form, the CDR3 reads TGTGCCAGTAGTATGTCCCATTACAGCTCCTACGAGCAGTACTTC. This chain uses TRBV19 with TRBJ2-7; D unresolved. The V gene's germline CDR1 is LNHDA and CDR2 SQIVND (reference sequence). The CDR3 has 15 amino acids. Trimming stripped 3 bases from V and 0 bases from J, with 12 bases between.

This chain joins TRBV28 and TRBJ1-5, with TRBD1 identical over 7 bases. The CDR3 length is 14 residues. Per germline, CDR1 MDHEN and CDR2 SYDVKM. V lost 5 bases, J lost 6 bases, and 7 bases stayed unmatched. The CDR3 protein is CASSRQGGGQPQHF. CDR3 bases: TGTGCCAGCAGTCGACAGGGAGGAGGTCAGCCCCAGCATTTT.

The chain recombines TRBV6-6 with TRBJ1-5; possibly TRBD1 for D (5 bases). Trimming took 5 bases from V and 8 from J, leaving 19 bases between them. Germline lookup yields CDR1 MNHNY and CDR2 SVGAGI (reference sequence). The CDR3 is 15 amino acids. CDR3 sequence: CASSLMRDGREPQHF. For the CDR3, the DNA is TGTGCCAGCAGTCTGATGCGGGACGGGAGGGAGCCCCAGCATTTT.

The genes are TRBV5-4 and TRBJ2-7, with no clear D. The CDR3 contains 13 residues. Germline V gene sequence: CDR1 SGHNT, CDR2 YYREEE (reference sequence). Trimming removed 4 bases at V and 0 bases at J, with 8 bases between. The CDR3 protein is CASSLRPSYEQYF. DNA for the CDR3: TGTGCCAGCAGCCTGCGGCCCTCCTACGAGCAGTACTTC.

J is TRBJ2-7 and V is TRBV27, with a tentative D call TRBD1 (5 bases). Trimming took off 8 bases at V and 4 bases at J, with 12 bases between the two ends. Germline V gene data show CDR1 as MNHEY and CDR2 as SMNVEV (reference sequence). The CDR3 consists of 12 residues. The CDR3 loop is CASQDNPYEQYF. CDR3 DNA sequence: TGTGCCAGCCAGGACAACCCATACGAGCAGTACTTC.

This sequence joins TRBV13 and TRBJ2-2; TRBD2 matches 11 bases. CDR3 length equals 15 residues. CDR1 is PRHDT, CDR2 FYEKMQ, per germline (reference sequence). V dropped 4 bases and J dropped 7; count of bases not matched to a gene: 5. The DNA for the CDR3 is TGTGCCAGCAGCTCGACTAGCGGGATGAGCGGGGAGCTGTTTTTT. It yields the protein CASSSTSGMSGELFF.

V and J are TRBV19 and TRBJ1-2, with 7 positions matching TRBD1. The CDR3 spans 14 residues. Germline CDR1 and CDR2: LNHDA and SQIVND (reference sequence). Germline trimming cut 3 bases from V and 4 bases from J; bases unmatched to any gene: 5. The chain's CDR3 is CASSMGTASYGYTF. The CDR3 region has the DNA TGTGCCAGTAGTATGGGGACAGCCTCCTATGGCTACACCTTC.

This clone showed up just once. The V gene is TRBV30, the J gene TRBJ2-3; 10 bases are shared with TRBD2. This CDR3 region has 19 residues. Germline V gives CDR1 GTSNPN, CDR2 SVGIG (reference sequence). V shed 1 base, J shed 0 bases, and the junction held 13 bases outside the gene matches. The CDR3 is CAWSGVAGGPIFSTDTQYF. CDR3 nucleotides: TGTGCCTGGAGTGGAGTAGCGGGAGGTCCGATTTTTAGCACAGATACGCAGTATTTT.

This rearrangement joins TRBV9 to TRBJ2-1; TRBD1 agrees at 9 bases. In germline, CDR1 is SGDLS, CDR2 YYNGEE. Germline trimming cut 3 bases from V and 7 bases from J; bases unmatched to any gene: 11. This CDR3 comprises 16 residues. CDR3 in amino acids: CASSGVGDRGKNEQFF. DNA for the CDR3: TGTGCCAGCAGCGGAGTGGGAGACAGGGGGAAGAATGAGCAGTTCTTC.

CDR3 region: CASSVGRGEGYTF. CDR3 coding DNA: TGTGCCAGCAGCGTAGGGAGAGGTGAAGGCTACACCTTC. The rearrangement links TRBV9 to TRBJ1-2; D unresolved. This CDR3 is built from 13 residues. Trimming removed 0 bases at V and 8 bases at J, with 11 bases between. Germline assignment: CDR1 SGDLS and CDR2 YYNGEE.

The V gene is TRBV11-2, the J gene TRBJ2-7, with D tentatively TRBD2 (5 bases). This CDR3 is built from 12 residues. From germline, CDR1 is SGHAT and CDR2 FQNNGV. With 4 bases removed from V and 2 bases from J, the gap between germline ends came to 6 bases. The CDR3 here is CASSWRAYEQYF. The CDR3 coding sequence is TGTGCCAGCAGCTGGCGGGCCTACGAGCAGTACTTC.

The rearrangement links TRBV27 to TRBJ2-1; 8 nucleotides agree with TRBD1. Germline CDR1 reads MNHEY; CDR2 reads SMNVEV (reference sequence). This CDR3 comprises 14 residues. V shed 7 bases, J shed 9 bases, and the junction held 11 bases outside the gene matches. The chain's CDR3 is CASTQGAGFGEQFF. CDR3 coding DNA: TGTGCCAGCACTCAGGGGGCAGGATTTGGTGAGCAGTTCTTC.

The gene calls are TRBV4-1 and TRBJ2-7; TRBD1 agrees at 11 bases. CDR3 length: 15 residues. V shed 3 bases, J shed 0 bases, and the junction held 1 base outside the gene matches. Germline lookup yields CDR1 MGHRA and CDR2 YSYEKL. The CDR3 sequence is CASSQGTGGSYEQYF. CDR3 nucleotide sequence: TGCGCCAGCAGCCAGGGGACAGGGGGCTCCTACGAGCAGTACTTC.

The J gene is TRBJ1-1, the V gene TRBV6-5, with no clear D. The CDR3 length is 14 residues. Germline values: CDR1 MNHEY, CDR2 SVGAGI. Trimming removed 0 bases from V and 0 bases from J, with 5 bases in between. Here the CDR3 DNA reads TGTGCCAGCAGTTACTCCGCGCTGAACACTGAAGCTTTCTTT. Translated, it gives CASSYSALNTEAFF.

The chain couples TRBV27 to TRBJ1-1; 8 bases align to TRBD1. Germline assignment: CDR1 MNHEY and CDR2 SMNVEV (reference sequence). V was pared by 8 bases and J by 8 bases, with 4 bases of the junction left unmatched. This CDR3 region has 11 residues. The CDR3 sequence: CASSTGDEAFF. DNA of the CDR3: TGTGCCAGCTCGACAGGGGACGAAGCTTTCTTT.

CDR3 region: CASSPSGSSYNEQFF. The CDR3 nucleotides read TGTGCCAGCAGTCCTAGCGGGAGCTCCTACAATGAGCAGTTCTTC. V gene TRBV6-4 combines with J gene TRBJ2-1; 10 bases are a match to TRBD2. V gave up 5 bases and J gave up 0 bases; unmatched junction bases: 1. The CDR3 contains 15 residues. Germline assignment: CDR1 MRHNA and CDR2 SNTAGT.